The rows below give T cell receptor beta chains drawn from one sample of a study of blood T cell repertoires in COVID-19. Method: immunoSEQ multiplex PCR; TCRdb's copy keeps in-frame clones and lacks some. This sample yields approximately 65,000 clones, of which 85% to 90% are seen a single time; approximately 4.1% belongs to the top ten. The sample comprised peripheral blood. These receptors came from a man aged 50 or older with acute or convalescent COVID-19. CDR3s leave out the opening cysteine and the closing phenylalanine or tryptophan. Clone size is not always given. Where it is, it says once, few, many or a class for expanded clones.

V,size,CDR3
TRBV12-5,NA,ASGLSSGGSYEQY
TRBV9,NA,ASSVASGSPDTQY
TRBV4-2,NA,ASSLLLAGGPDTGELF
TRBV2,NA,ATTLTGVNEQF
TRBV9,once,ASSPPGLGSYEQY
TRBV6-4,NA,ATDRGYNSPLH
TRBV11-2,once,ASSLDRVSGNTIY
TRBV5-1,NA,ASSLTQGPGNTIY
TRBV5-8,NA,ASSLAMGLAGSWNEQF
TRBV21-1,NA,ASSRDRDHNEQF
TRBV5-1,NA,ASSLEGQSIEQY
TRBV10-3,NA,AIKLRAYNEQF
TRBV14,NA,ASSPNLGSTEAF
TRBV14,NA,ASSQPTGGSNTEAF
TRBV7-8,few,ASSRTSAYNSPLH
TRBV14,NA,ASSQEPSGGTYEQY
TRBV5-3,NA,ARSFRRDRGLRSNQPQH
TRBV5-6,NA,ASSPGGTSNTEAF
TRBV11-3,NA,ASSFRLAGNTDTQY
TRBV14,NA,ASSQPPGQGANEQF
TRBV2,NA,ASSERGMGNTEAF
TRBV6-5,NA,ASSLRRGGQPQH
TRBV2,NA,ASSEGGPGQNNEQF
TRBV28,medium-sized,ATQFRGNQPQH
TRBV11-3,NA,ASSFKRGLTYEQY
TRBV19,NA,ASSIEGLGKF